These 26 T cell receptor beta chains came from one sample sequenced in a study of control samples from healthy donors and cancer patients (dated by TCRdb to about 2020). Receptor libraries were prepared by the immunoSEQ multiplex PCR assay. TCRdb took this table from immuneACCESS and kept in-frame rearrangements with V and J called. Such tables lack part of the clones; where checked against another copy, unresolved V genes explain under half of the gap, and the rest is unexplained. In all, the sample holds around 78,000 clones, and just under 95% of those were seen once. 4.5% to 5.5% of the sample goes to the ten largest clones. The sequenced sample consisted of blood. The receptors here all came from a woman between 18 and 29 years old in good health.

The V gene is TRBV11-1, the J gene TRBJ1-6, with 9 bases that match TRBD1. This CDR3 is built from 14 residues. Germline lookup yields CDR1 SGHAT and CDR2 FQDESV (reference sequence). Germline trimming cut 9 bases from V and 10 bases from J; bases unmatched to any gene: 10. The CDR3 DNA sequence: TGTGCCAGTGGGATCGGGGGGACAGGGTCACCCCTCCACTTT. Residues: CASGIGGTGSPLHF.

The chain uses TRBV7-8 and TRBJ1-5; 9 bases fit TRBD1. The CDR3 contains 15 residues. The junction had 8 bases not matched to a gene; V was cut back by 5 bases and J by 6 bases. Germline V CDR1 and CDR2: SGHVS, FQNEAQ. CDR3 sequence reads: CASSQTTGGLQPQHF. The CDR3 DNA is TGTGCCAGCAGCCAAACGACAGGGGGACTTCAGCCCCAGCATTTT.

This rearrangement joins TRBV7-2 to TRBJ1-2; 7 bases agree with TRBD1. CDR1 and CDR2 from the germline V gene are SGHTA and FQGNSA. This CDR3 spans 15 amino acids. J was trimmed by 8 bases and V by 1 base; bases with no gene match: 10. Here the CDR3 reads CASSLDRGGFGGYTF. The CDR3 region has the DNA TGTGCCAGCAGCTTAGACAGGGGAGGATTCGGAGGCTACACCTTC.

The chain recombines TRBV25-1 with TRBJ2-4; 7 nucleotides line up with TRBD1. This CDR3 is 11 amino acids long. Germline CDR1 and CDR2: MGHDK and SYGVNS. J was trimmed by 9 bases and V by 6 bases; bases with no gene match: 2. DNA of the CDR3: TGTGCCAGCAGGTCAGGGGGCATTCAGTACTTC. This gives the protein CASRSGGIQYF.

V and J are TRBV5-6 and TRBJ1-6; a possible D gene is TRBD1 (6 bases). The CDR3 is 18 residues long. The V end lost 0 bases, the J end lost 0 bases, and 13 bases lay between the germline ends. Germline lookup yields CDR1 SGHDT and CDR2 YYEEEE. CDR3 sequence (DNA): TGTGCCAGCAGCTTGGCCGGTGGGGGCCTCTCCTATAATTCACCCCTCCACTTT. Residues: CASSLAGGGLSYNSPLHF.

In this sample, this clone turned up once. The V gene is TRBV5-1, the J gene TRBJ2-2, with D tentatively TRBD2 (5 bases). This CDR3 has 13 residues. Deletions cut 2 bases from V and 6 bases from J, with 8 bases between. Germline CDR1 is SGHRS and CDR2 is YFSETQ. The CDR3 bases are TGCGCCAGCAGCTTACGAGGGTCCGGGGAGCTGTTTTTT. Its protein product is CASSLRGSGELFF.

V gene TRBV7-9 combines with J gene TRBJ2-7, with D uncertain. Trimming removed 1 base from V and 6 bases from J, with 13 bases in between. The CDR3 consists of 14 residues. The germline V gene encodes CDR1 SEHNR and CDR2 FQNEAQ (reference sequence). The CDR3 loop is CASSLDGMAREQYF. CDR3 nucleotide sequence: TGTGCCAGCAGCTTAGATGGGATGGCTCGCGAGCAGTACTTC.

The CDR3 is CSVKEGNQPQHF. CDR3 DNA: TGCAGCGTTAAGGAGGGCAATCAGCCCCAGCATTTT. V is TRBV29-1 and J is TRBJ1-5; D gene ambiguous. Germline V gene sequence: CDR1 SQVTM, CDR2 ANQGSEA. This CDR3 is 12 amino acids long. Trimming pared 5 bases from V and 2 bases from J, leaving 7 bases between.

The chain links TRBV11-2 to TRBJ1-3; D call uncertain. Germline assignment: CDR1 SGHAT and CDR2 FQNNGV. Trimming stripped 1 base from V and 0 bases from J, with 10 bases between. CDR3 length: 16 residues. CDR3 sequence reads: CASSLVLINSGNTIYF. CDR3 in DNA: TGTGCCAGCAGCTTAGTCCTGATAAACTCTGGAAACACCATATATTTT.

This CDR3 is CASSLDLWGPPETQYF. CDR3 coding DNA: TGTGCCAGCAGCTTAGATCTCTGGGGCCCGCCAGAGACCCAGTACTTC. This chain uses TRBV11-2 with TRBJ2-5; D perhaps matches TRBD1 (5 bases). Per the germline V gene, CDR1 is SGHAT and CDR2 is FQNNGV. The V gene lost 0 bases and the J gene lost 4 bases, with 15 bases spanning the gap. The CDR3 is made up of 16 amino acids.

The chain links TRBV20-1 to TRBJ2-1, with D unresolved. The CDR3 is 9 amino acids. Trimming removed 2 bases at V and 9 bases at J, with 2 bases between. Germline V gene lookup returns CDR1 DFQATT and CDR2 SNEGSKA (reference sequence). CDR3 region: CSARPEQFF. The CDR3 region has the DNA TGCAGTGCTAGACCTGAGCAGTTCTTC.

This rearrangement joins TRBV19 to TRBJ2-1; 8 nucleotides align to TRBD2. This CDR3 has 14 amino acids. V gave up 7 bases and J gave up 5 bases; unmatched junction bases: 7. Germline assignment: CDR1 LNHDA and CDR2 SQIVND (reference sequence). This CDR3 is CASTGLAGHNEQFF. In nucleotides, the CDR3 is TGTGCCAGTACGGGGCTAGCGGGTCACAATGAGCAGTTCTTC.

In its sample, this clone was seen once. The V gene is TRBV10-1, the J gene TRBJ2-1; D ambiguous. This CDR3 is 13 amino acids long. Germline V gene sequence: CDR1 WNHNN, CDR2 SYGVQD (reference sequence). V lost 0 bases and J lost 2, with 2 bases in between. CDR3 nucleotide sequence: TGCGCCAGCAGTGAGTCTACCTACAATGAGCAGTTCTTC. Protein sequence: CASSESTYNEQFF.

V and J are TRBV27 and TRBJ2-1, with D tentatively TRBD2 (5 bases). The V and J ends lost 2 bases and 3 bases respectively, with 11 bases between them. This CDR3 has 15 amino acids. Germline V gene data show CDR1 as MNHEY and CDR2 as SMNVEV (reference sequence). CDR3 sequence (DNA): TGTGCCAGCAGTTTAACTAGGGTTATCTACAATGAGCAGTTCTTC. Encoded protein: CASSLTRVIYNEQFF.

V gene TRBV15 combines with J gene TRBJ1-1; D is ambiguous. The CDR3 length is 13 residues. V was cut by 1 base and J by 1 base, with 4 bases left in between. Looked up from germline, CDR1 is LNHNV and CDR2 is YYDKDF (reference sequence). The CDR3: CATSRGRNTEAFF. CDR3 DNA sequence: TGTGCCACCAGCAGAGGACGGAACACTGAAGCTTTCTTT. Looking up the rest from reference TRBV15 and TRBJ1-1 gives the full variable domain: DAMVIQNPRYQVTQFGKPVTLSCSQTLNHNVMYWYQQKSSQAPKLLFHYYDKDFNNEADTPDNFQSRRPNTSFCFLDIRSPGLGDTAMYLCATSRGRNTEAFFGQGTRLTVV.

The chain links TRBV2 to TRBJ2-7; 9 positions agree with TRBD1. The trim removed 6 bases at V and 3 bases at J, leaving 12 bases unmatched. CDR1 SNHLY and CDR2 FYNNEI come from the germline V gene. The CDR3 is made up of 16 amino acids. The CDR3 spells CASSTLSGTGLYEQYF. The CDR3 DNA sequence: TGTGCCAGCAGCACCCTGTCGGGGACAGGGCTCTACGAGCAGTACTTC.

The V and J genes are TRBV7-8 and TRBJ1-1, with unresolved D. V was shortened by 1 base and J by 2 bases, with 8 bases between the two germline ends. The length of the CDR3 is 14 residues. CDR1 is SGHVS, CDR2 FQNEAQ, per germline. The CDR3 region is CASSLGILNTEAFF. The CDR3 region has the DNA TGTGCCAGCAGCTTAGGGATCTTAAACACTGAAGCTTTCTTT.

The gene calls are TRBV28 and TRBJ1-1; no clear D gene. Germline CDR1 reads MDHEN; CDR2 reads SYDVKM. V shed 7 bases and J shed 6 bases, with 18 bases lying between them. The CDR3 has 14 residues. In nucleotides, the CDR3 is TGTGCCAGCATAGGTTTGGGCAGTTCTCCTGAAGCTTTCTTT. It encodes CASIGLGSSPEAFF.

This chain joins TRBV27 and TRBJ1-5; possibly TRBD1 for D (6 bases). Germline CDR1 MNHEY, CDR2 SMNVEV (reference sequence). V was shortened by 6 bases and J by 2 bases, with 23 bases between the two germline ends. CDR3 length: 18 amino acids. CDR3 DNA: TGTGCCAGCAGCCGATTTACAGGGTTTATTACGGGCAATCAGCCCCAGCATTTT. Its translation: CASSRFTGFITGNQPQHF.

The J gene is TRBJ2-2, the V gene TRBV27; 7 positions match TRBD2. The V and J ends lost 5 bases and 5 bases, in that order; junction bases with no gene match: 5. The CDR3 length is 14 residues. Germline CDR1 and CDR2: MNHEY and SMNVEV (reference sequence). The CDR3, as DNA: TGTGCCAGCAGTACGACTAGCAGGACCGGGGAGCTGTTTTTT. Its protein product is CASSTTSRTGELFF.

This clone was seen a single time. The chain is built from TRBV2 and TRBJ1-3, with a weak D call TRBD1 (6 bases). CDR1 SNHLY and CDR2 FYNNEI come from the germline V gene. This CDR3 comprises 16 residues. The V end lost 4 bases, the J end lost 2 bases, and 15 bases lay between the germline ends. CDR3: CASSGDQGLTGNTIYF. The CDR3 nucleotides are TGTGCCAGCAGTGGAGATCAGGGGTTAACTGGAAACACCATATATTTT.

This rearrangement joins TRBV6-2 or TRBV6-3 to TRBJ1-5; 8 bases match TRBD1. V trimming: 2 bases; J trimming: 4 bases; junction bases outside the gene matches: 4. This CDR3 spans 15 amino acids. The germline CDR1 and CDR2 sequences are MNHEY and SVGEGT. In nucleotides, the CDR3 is TGTGCCAGCAGTTACGGGGACAGGCTAAATCAGCCCCAGCATTTT. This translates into CASSYGDRLNQPQHF.

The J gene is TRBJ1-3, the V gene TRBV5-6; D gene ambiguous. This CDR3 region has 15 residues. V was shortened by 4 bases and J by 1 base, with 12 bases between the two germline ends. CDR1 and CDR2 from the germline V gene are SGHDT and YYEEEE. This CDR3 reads CASSLDGRSGNTIYF. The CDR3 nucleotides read TGTGCCAGCAGCCTGGACGGTCGTTCTGGAAACACCATATATTTT. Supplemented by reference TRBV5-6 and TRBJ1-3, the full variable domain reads DAGVTQSPTHLIKTRGQQVTLRCSPKSGHDTVSWYQQALGQGPQFIFQYYEEEERQRGNFPDRFSGHQFPNYSSELNVNALLLGDSALYLCASSLDGRSGNTIYFGEGSWLTVV.

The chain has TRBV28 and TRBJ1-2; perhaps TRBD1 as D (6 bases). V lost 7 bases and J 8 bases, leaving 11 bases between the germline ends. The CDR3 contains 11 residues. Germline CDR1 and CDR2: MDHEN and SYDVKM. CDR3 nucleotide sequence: TGTGCCAGCAATCAACAGGGAGGCTACACCTTC. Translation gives CASNQQGGYTF.

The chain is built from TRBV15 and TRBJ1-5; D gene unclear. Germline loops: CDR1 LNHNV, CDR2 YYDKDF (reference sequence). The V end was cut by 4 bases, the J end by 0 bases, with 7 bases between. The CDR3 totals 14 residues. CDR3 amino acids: CATSTLYSNQPQHF. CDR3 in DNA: TGTGCCACCAGCACGCTGTATAGCAATCAGCCCCAGCATTTT.

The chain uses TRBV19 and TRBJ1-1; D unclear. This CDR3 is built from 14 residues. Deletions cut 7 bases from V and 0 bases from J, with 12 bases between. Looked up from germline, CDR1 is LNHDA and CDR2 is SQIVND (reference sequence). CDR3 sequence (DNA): TGTGCCAGTATATCGGGAAGACTGAACACTGAAGCTTTCTTT. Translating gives CASISGRLNTEAFF.